This record concerns one T cell receptor (beta chain) sequence. CDR1 is LGHNA and CDR2 is YSLEER in the germline V gene. J gave up 0 bases and V 2 bases, and 0 bases lay outside the gene matches. The CDR3 consists of 15 residues. The data were obtained in a study of blood T cell repertoires in COVID-19. About the research overall: Researchers got acute and convalescent COVID-19 samples from the United States, Italy and Spain.

Residents of 24 US areas, aged roughly 18 to 89 years, made up the participants. The method was immunoSEQ multiplex PCR; TCRdb's version includes in-frame clones alone and lacks a portion of them. The repertoire holds roughly 200,000 clones, with just over 85% as singletons. The sequence was collected from a woman aged 40 to 50 with acute COVID-19. The chain has TRBV4-3 and TRBJ2-7, with 11 bases lining up with TRBD2. The sequenced sample consisted of PBMCs or T cells enriched from blood (not recorded which). CDR3 sequence: CASSQLAGGSYEQYF. As DNA, the CDR3 is TGCGCCAGCAGCCAACTAGCGGGAGGCTCCTACGAGCAGTACTTC.